The 27 T cell receptor beta chains below were found in one sample sequenced in a study of resident and recirculating memory T cells in vitiligo. Method: immunoSEQ multiplex PCR; TCRdb's copy keeps in-frame clones and lacks some. The sample shows 65,000 to 80,000 clones, about 91% of them seen only once. Sequencing was done on a sample of blood. The receptors were gathered from a male donor with vitiligo.

This chain uses TRBV5-1 with TRBJ2-5, with TRBD2 matching over 8 bases. Trimming removed 2 bases from V and 6 bases from J; junction bases left unmatched: 15. There are 17 residues in the CDR3. Germline V gene data show CDR1 as SGHRS and CDR2 as YFSETQ. The CDR3 nucleotides read TGCGCCAGCAGCTTACTAAGCGGGAGTGCTTCCGCAAAGACCCAGTACTTC. It translates to CASSLLSGSASAKTQYF.

The chain couples TRBV1 to TRBJ2-1; no check of the table's D call, TRBD2, against the DNA was made. TRBV1 is marked as a pseudogene. The CDR3 spans 16 residues. The DNA of the CDR3 is TGCACCAGCAGCCCCGCGGGGAGTATAACCTTCGGTGAGCAGTTCTTC. Translation gives CTSSPAGSITFGEQFF.

The gene calls are TRBV5-1 and TRBJ2-3; possibly TRBD1 for D (7 bases). The CDR3 is made up of 19 amino acids. V was cut by 3 bases and J by 2 bases, with 25 bases left in between. Germline CDR1 SGHRS, CDR2 YFSETQ. The CDR3 DNA follows: TGCGCCAGCAGCTCCCACGCGGGACAGCGGTTGGCGATCACAGATACGCAGTATTTT. Its protein is CASSSHAGQRLAITDTQYF. Combining the CDR3 with reference TRBV5-1 and TRBJ2-3 gives the whole variable domain KAGVTQTPRYLIKTRGQQVTLSCSPISGHRSVSWYQQTPGQGLQFLFEYFSETQRNKGNFPGRFSGRQFSNSRSEMNVSTLELGDSALYLCASSSHAGQRLAITDTQYFGPGTRLTVL.

The V and J genes are TRBV4-3 and TRBJ2-1; possible D gene TRBD1, 6 bases. The CDR3 contains 17 residues. V was clipped by 0 bases and J by 4 bases, with 16 bases between them. CDR1 and CDR2 (germline): LGHNA, YSLEER. CDR3 in DNA: TGCGCCAGCAGCCAAGATCAGGGGCGCCCCTTATACAATGAGCAGTTCTTC. It is translated as CASSQDQGRPLYNEQFF.

This chain connects TRBV21-1 to TRBJ2-7; the table assigns TRBD2, which was not confirmed against the DNA. TRBV21-1 is noted as a pseudogene. The CDR3 totals 12 residues. CDR3 amino acids: CAGVSGRDEQYF. The CDR3 DNA reads TGTGCCGGAGTTAGCGGGAGGGACGAGCAGTACTTC.

This rearrangement joins TRBV6-5 to TRBJ2-1; a possible D gene is TRBD2 (5 bases). Germline CDR1 and CDR2: MNHEY and SVGAGI. The CDR3 runs to 14 residues. The germline V and J ends were trimmed by 10 bases and 0 bases, with 13 bases remaining between them. The CDR3, as DNA: TGTGCCACCCGTCTGGGGAGCTCCTACAATGAGCAGTTCTTC. This sequence encodes CATRLGSSYNEQFF.

V and J are TRBV19 and TRBJ2-6; D is unclear. Germline loops: CDR1 LNHDA, CDR2 SQIVND (reference sequence). The CDR3 contains 17 residues. Trimming removed 5 bases from V and 0 bases from J, with 14 bases in between. CDR3 nucleotide sequence: TGTGCCAGTAGTCCATCCGACACTTACTCTGGGGCCAACGTCCTGACTTTC. It yields the protein CASSPSDTYSGANVLTF.

This sequence joins TRBV7-3 and TRBJ2-1, with 8 bases identical to TRBD2. The V and J ends lost 7 bases and 3 bases, in that order; junction bases with no gene match: 11. The CDR3 covers 16 residues. The germline V gene encodes CDR1 SGHTA and CDR2 FQGTGA. Here the CDR3 DNA reads TGTGCCAGCACCCCATCTAGCGGGCGGCGCTACAATGAGCAGTTCTTC. Protein sequence: CASTPSSGRRYNEQFF.

The J gene is TRBJ2-7, the V gene TRBV10-3, with 9 bases aligning to TRBD2. With V trimmed by 6 bases and J by 2 bases, 8 bases remained unmatched. The CDR3 runs 15 residues. Per germline, CDR1 ENHRY and CDR2 SYGVKD. CDR3 region: CAISGGAGGAYEQYF. CDR3 nucleotide sequence: TGTGCCATCAGCGGGGGAGCGGGAGGTGCCTACGAGCAGTACTTC.

The chain's CDR3 is CASSEVSGLAGRADTQYF. Here the CDR3 DNA reads TGTGCCAGCAGTGAGGTCTCCGGACTAGCGGGAAGGGCAGATACGCAGTATTTT. The V and J genes are TRBV6-1 and TRBJ2-3; TRBD2 agrees at 12 bases. Germline V gives CDR1 MNHNS, CDR2 SASEGT. The CDR3 is 18 residues long. V was clipped by 3 bases and J by 4 bases; unmatched bases: 11.

DNA for the CDR3: TGTGCCAGCAGTTCCCCCGGGACTAGCGGGAGGGCCGGCTACGAGCAGTACTTC. As protein: CASSSPGTSGRAGYEQYF. The V and J genes are TRBV28 and TRBJ2-7; TRBD2 matches at 16 bases. The germline V gene encodes CDR1 MDHEN and CDR2 SYDVKM. The CDR3 totals 18 residues. The J segment lost 3 bases and the V segment lost 4 bases, leaving 9 bases of the junction unmatched.

V gene TRBV6-1 combines with J gene TRBJ2-7, with D tentatively TRBD2 (5 bases). CDR3 size: 14 residues. Trimming stripped 6 bases from V and 3 bases from J, with 15 bases between. Germline V lookup: CDR1 MNHNS, CDR2 SASEGT. The CDR3 DNA is TGTGCCAGCAGCCAGCCCCGGGGTATCTACGAGCAGTACTTC. This translates into CASSQPRGIYEQYF.

V is TRBV28 and J is TRBJ2-7; no clear D gene. The germline V and J ends were trimmed by 2 bases and 8 bases, with 13 bases remaining between them. Germline-derived CDR1 and CDR2 are MDHEN and SYDVKM. This CDR3 region has 13 residues. In DNA form, the CDR3 reads TGTGCCAGCAGTTTACCCGGGTCCGCGAAGCAGTACTTC. This gives the protein CASSLPGSAKQYF.

V and J are TRBV10-3 and TRBJ2-5; TRBD2 might be the D (6 bases). Germline V gives CDR1 ENHRY, CDR2 SYGVKD. The CDR3 covers 13 residues. Trimming stripped 8 bases from V and 2 bases from J, with 12 bases between. The CDR3 loop is CAIQRAGQETQYF. CDR3 bases: TGTGCCATCCAAAGGGCGGGACAAGAGACCCAGTACTTC.

This chain joins TRBV7-2 and TRBJ2-7; a weak D match, TRBD2 (5 bases). The CDR3 is 13 amino acids. V lost 5 bases to trimming and J lost 4 bases, with 12 bases between them. Germline CDR1 reads SGHTA; CDR2 reads FQGNSA. CDR3 bases: TGTGCCAGCAGCCAGAGGGAAGGGTACGAGCAGTACTTC. This encodes CASSQREGYEQYF.

V is TRBV6-5 and J is TRBJ2-2; the match to TRBD1 covers 9 bases. The germline CDR1 and CDR2 sequences are MNHEY and SVGAGI. The J segment lost 6 bases and the V segment lost 7 bases, leaving 9 bases of the junction unmatched. The CDR3 has 15 amino acids. CDR3: CASIRDRVGAGELFF. The CDR3 DNA sequence: TGTGCCAGCATCAGGGACAGGGTAGGGGCCGGGGAGCTGTTTTTT.

The genes are TRBV13 and TRBJ2-3; 14 nucleotides line up with TRBD2. J was trimmed by 4 bases and V by 4 bases; bases with no gene match: 4. Per the germline V gene, CDR1 is PRHDT and CDR2 is FYEKMQ (reference sequence). The CDR3 contains 16 residues. Here the CDR3 reads CASSSPGLAGADTQYF. The DNA for the CDR3 is TGTGCCAGCAGCTCACCGGGACTAGCGGGAGCAGATACGCAGTATTTT.

The J gene is TRBJ2-7, the V gene TRBV7-2, with TRBD2 identical over 9 bases. CDR1 and CDR2 (germline): SGHTA, FQGNSA. V was clipped by 5 bases and J by 2 bases; unmatched bases: 7. The CDR3 contains 15 residues. CDR3 region: CASSQYSGRPYEQYF. CDR3 nucleotide sequence: TGTGCCAGCAGCCAATATAGCGGGAGACCCTACGAGCAGTACTTC.

V is TRBV21-1 and J is TRBJ2-7; the DNA was not compared with TRBD1, the D call given in the table. TRBV21-1 counts as a pseudogene. The CDR3 sequence is 14 residues long. CDR3 protein: CASSPQGNTSEQYF. CDR3 DNA sequence: TGTGCCAGCAGCCCTCAGGGGAACACGAGCGAGCAGTACTTC.

V and J are TRBV11-2 and TRBJ1-2; a possible D gene is TRBD1 (6 bases). Trimming shortened V by 0 bases and J by 4 bases, and 15 bases separated the two germline ends. In germline, CDR1 is SGHAT, CDR2 FQNNGV. This CDR3 has 16 residues. The CDR3 here is CASSLDSRGVLYGYTF. The CDR3 coding sequence is TGTGCCAGCAGCTTAGATTCCAGGGGAGTACTCTATGGCTACACCTTC. Full variable domain (remainder filled in from reference TRBV11-2 and TRBJ1-2): EAGVAQSPRYKIIEKRQSVAFWCNPISGHATLYWYQQILGQGPKLLIQFQNNGVVDDSQLPKDRFSAERLKGVDSTLKIQPAKLEDSAVYLCASSLDSRGVLYGYTFGSGTRLTVV.

The chain combines TRBV29-1 with TRBJ2-7, with 7 bases aligning to TRBD2. Germline CDR1 SQVTM, CDR2 ANQGSEA. This CDR3 has 14 amino acids. V gave up 7 bases and J gave up 5 bases; unmatched junction bases: 14. The CDR3 DNA follows: TGCAGCGCCCTTGGGGGAAGCGGGATGGACGAGCAGTACTTC. It is translated as CSALGGSGMDEQYF.

The chain uses TRBV28 and TRBJ2-2; D may be TRBD2 (5 bases). The CDR3 runs to 15 residues. Trimming took 6 bases from V and 0 from J, leaving 11 bases between them. Per the germline V gene, CDR1 is MDHEN and CDR2 is SYDVKM. CDR3 DNA: TGTGCCAGCAGGCCCGGGGAAGCGAACACCGGGGAGCTGTTTTTT. This translates into CASRPGEANTGELFF.

The chain carries TRBV6-1 and TRBJ2-3; 7 bases agree with TRBD1. Trimming at V came to 8 bases and at J to 3 bases, leaving 11 bases not matched to a gene. The germline V gene has CDR1 MNHNS and CDR2 SASEGT. The CDR3 has 15 residues. This CDR3 is CASAPRDRGTDTQYF. The CDR3 bases are TGTGCCAGCGCCCCCCGGGACAGAGGAACAGATACGCAGTATTTT.

The chain combines TRBV9 with TRBJ2-1, with 9 bases that match TRBD1. The V segment lost 0 bases and the J segment 5 bases; nucleotides outside the gene matches: 12. CDR3 length: 18 residues. The germline V gene has CDR1 SGDLS and CDR2 YYNGEE. The CDR3 DNA reads TGTGCCAGCAGCGTAGTTGAAGGGGGACAGGGAGTGAACAATGAGCAGTTCTTC. Translation gives CASSVVEGGQGVNNEQFF.

This chain's CDR3 is CASSRASTSGELFF. CDR3 nucleotide sequence: TGTGCCAGCAGTCGAGCGTCCACCTCTGGGGAGCTGTTTTTT. The rearrangement uses TRBV2 and TRBJ2-2; D is unresolved. The germline gives CDR1 SNHLY, CDR2 FYNNEI. The CDR3 consists of 14 residues. Trimming left V 5 bases short and J 8 bases short, with 15 bases between.

The chain joins TRBV7-2 to TRBJ2-7; 8 nucleotides line up with TRBD2. Germline CDR1 SGHTA, CDR2 FQGNSA. Losses at the gene ends were 1 base for V and 2 bases for J; bases not matched to a gene: 4. The CDR3 has 15 amino acids. The CDR3 DNA follows: TGTGCCAGCAGCTTAGGGACTAGCCTTCCCTACGAGCAGTACTTC. Protein sequence: CASSLGTSLPYEQYF.

J is TRBJ2-1 and V is TRBV7-8; D may be TRBD1 (6 bases). Trimming took 5 bases from V and 4 from J, leaving 12 bases between them. This CDR3 has 14 amino acids. Germline CDR1 and CDR2: SGHVS and FQNEAQ. CDR3 coding DNA: TGTGCCAGCAGCCCCAACAGGGATTACAATGAGCAGTTCTTC. It encodes CASSPNRDYNEQFF.